This TCR beta chain was sequenced in a study of PD-1 blockade in classical Hodgkin lymphoma. Study-level points and caveats: Newly diagnosed patients reportedly had lower baseline TCR diversity than healthy donors. Repertoire differences lack defined causes, possibly disease activity or prior therapy.

CDR3 length equals 13 residues. The germline gives CDR1 MRHNA, CDR2 SNTAGT. V was trimmed by 3 bases and J by 6 bases, leaving 8 bases between them. Note on this clone: Its antigen is unidentified.

Time point in this sample: newly diagnosed, previously untreated cHL patient sample. Thawed PBMCs were subjected to magnetic negative selection, which yielded isolated CD8+ T cells. Comparison relied on PBMCs that came from newly diagnosed, untreated classical Hodgkin lymphoma. Profiling relied on immunoSEQ multiplex PCR, and the TCRdb table lists in-frame clones only, not all of them. This table has 3,200 or so clones, 70% appearing once. This sequence originates from a human donor with classical Hodgkin lymphoma. The V and J genes are TRBV6-4 and TRBJ2-2; D is unclear. Material: CD8+ T cells from blood. CDR3 protein: CASSENPAGELFF. CDR3 bases: TGTGCCAGCAGTGAAAATCCAGCCGGGGAGCTGTTTTTT.